What follows are 18 T cell receptor beta chains derived from one specimen sequenced in a study of shared clonotypes between healthy human individuals. Naive CD8 cells, CD45RO-negative and positively selected for CCR7, excluded terminally differentiated effector memory CD45RA+ cells. Repertoires were generated with immunoSEQ multiplex PCR, while TCRdb's copy carries only in-frame clones and drops some. The table has around 700,000 clones, about 91% seen once; the top ten hold approximately 25%. The sequencing input was naive CD8+ T cells sorted from blood. These receptors were obtained from a man aged 25 to 40 in good health.

J is TRBJ2-3 and V is TRBV9, with D perhaps matching TRBD2 (5 bases). Germline CDR1 and CDR2: SGDLS and YYNGEE. CDR3 length equals 16 residues. Trimming cost V 3 bases and J 2 bases, with 16 bases left between them. CDR3 residues: CASSESRTRVTDTQYF. CDR3 nucleotide sequence: TGTGCCAGCAGCGAGTCGAGGACGAGGGTCACAGATACGCAGTATTTT.

This clone was recorded once. This sequence joins TRBV15 and TRBJ1-3; the match to TRBD1 covers 8 bases. V gave up 3 bases and J gave up 2 bases; unmatched junction bases: 0. The CDR3 totals 14 residues. CDR1 is LNHNV, CDR2 YYDKDF, per germline (reference sequence). CDR3 in amino acids: CATSSRGPGNTIYF. Here the CDR3 DNA reads TGTGCCACCAGCAGCAGGGGGCCTGGAAACACCATATATTTT.

In DNA, the CDR3 is TGTGCCAGCAGTAAATTCGAAGGGGCCCTCTACGAGCAGTACTTC. This sequence encodes CASSKFEGALYEQYF. This chain links TRBV6-4 with TRBJ2-7; tentative D call: TRBD1 (5 bases). Trimming left V 5 bases short and J 3 bases short, with 17 bases between. The CDR3 has 15 amino acids. The germline gives CDR1 MRHNA, CDR2 SNTAGT.

The V gene is TRBV6-1, the J gene TRBJ2-2; TRBD1 aligns across 9 bases. The CDR3 totals 16 residues. Germline trimming cut 4 bases from V and 0 bases from J; bases unmatched to any gene: 3. The germline V gene has CDR1 MNHNS and CDR2 SASEGT. CDR3 DNA sequence: TGTGCCAGCAGTGTCCGACAGGGGGCGAACACCGGGGAGCTGTTTTTT. Its translation: CASSVRQGANTGELFF.

The J gene is TRBJ2-7, the V gene TRBV19; possibly TRBD1 for D (7 bases). Trimming took off 3 bases at V and 3 bases at J, with 12 bases between the two ends. Germline V gene lookup returns CDR1 LNHDA and CDR2 SQIVND (reference sequence). This CDR3 region has 14 residues. Written as DNA, the CDR3 is TGTGCCAGTAGTATCCGGCAGGGGGGCTACGAGCAGTACTTC. As protein: CASSIRQGGYEQYF.

V gene TRBV30 combines with J gene TRBJ2-3; either TRBD1 or TRBD2 may supply D (5 bases each). The germline V and J ends were trimmed by 4 bases and 2 bases, with 13 bases remaining between them. This CDR3 region has 14 residues. Germline V gives CDR1 GTSNPN, CDR2 SVGIG (reference sequence). The DNA for the CDR3 is TGTGCCTGGACCTATGGGGGATACACAGATACGCAGTATTTT. Translated: CAWTYGGYTDTQYF. Based on the CDR3 plus reference TRBV30 and TRBJ2-3, the full variable domain is SQTIHQWPATLVQPVGSPLSLECTVEGTSNPNLYWYRQAAGRGLQLLFYSVGIGQISSEVPQNLSASRPQDRQFILSSKKLLLSDSGFYLCAWTYGGYTDTQYFGPGTRLTVL.

This clone was observed once. The chain joins TRBV27 to TRBJ2-5; D is perhaps TRBD2 (7 bases). The CDR3 length is 14 residues. V dropped 5 bases and J dropped 5 bases, with 15 bases sitting between them. Germline CDR1 reads MNHEY; CDR2 reads SMNVEV (reference sequence). As DNA, the CDR3 is TGTGCCAGCAGTGTCTTAAGGGGGGGGGAGACCCAGTACTTC. Its protein is CASSVLRGGETQYF.

CDR3 loop: CASGETSLGTDTQYF. The CDR3 DNA reads as TGTGCTAGTGGGGAGACTAGTTTAGGTACAGATACGCAGTATTTT. This chain uses TRBV12-5 with TRBJ2-3; D is possibly TRBD2 (6 bases). The CDR3 sequence is 15 residues long. V lost 6 bases and J lost 3, with 16 bases in between. Germline lookup yields CDR1 LGHNT and CDR2 FRNRAP.

The rearrangement links TRBV2 to TRBJ1-1, with D perhaps TRBD1 (6 bases). This CDR3 has 14 amino acids. Trimming left V 5 bases short and J 1 base short, with 11 bases between. Germline CDR1 is SNHLY and CDR2 is FYNNEI. Here the CDR3 reads CASSYRVWNTEAFF. As DNA, the CDR3 is TGTGCCAGCAGTTACAGGGTGTGGAACACTGAAGCTTTCTTT.

The rearrangement joins TRBV7-9 to TRBJ2-7; TRBD2 matches 9 bases. From germline, CDR1 is SEHNR and CDR2 FQNEAQ (reference sequence). The ends lost 7 bases at V and 5 bases at J; junction bases unmatched: 6. The CDR3 is 13 amino acids. Written as DNA, the CDR3 is TGTGCCAGCACGCGGGGCGGGAGGGACGAGCAGTACTTC. This translates into CASTRGGRDEQYF.

This sequence joins TRBV7-3 and TRBJ2-6, with D perhaps TRBD1 (6 bases). The CDR3 is 17 residues long. V was clipped by 5 bases and J by 0 bases, with 14 bases between them. Germline V gene data show CDR1 as SGHTA and CDR2 as FQGTGA. DNA for the CDR3: TGTGCCAGCAGCCCCCGGGACACAGGCTCTGGGGCCAACGTCCTGACTTTC. It codes for CASSPRDTGSGANVLTF.

The V call is TRBV5-1, the J call TRBJ2-3; D is possibly TRBD1 (6 bases). CDR1 and CDR2 (germline): SGHRS, YFSETQ. The CDR3 covers 16 residues. Trimming stripped 4 bases from V and 0 bases from J, with 15 bases between. CDR3 bases: TGCGCCAGCAGCCCAAGGGACATTACGAGCACAGATACGCAGTATTTT. Translated: CASSPRDITSTDTQYF.

The gene calls are TRBV7-9 and TRBJ2-7, with a possible D match to TRBD1 (6 bases). This CDR3 is built from 17 residues. Germline lookup yields CDR1 SEHNR and CDR2 FQNEAQ (reference sequence). V lost 1 base and J 0 bases, leaving 16 bases between the germline ends. CDR3 region: CASSLGKGGPLSYEQYF. In DNA form, the CDR3 reads TGTGCCAGCAGCTTAGGGAAAGGGGGACCGCTCTCCTACGAGCAGTACTTC.

This chain links TRBV10-3 with TRBJ2-7; the match to TRBD1 covers 9 bases. V dropped 11 bases and J dropped 3; count of bases not matched to a gene: 8. CDR1 and CDR2 (germline): ENHRY, SYGVKD. This CDR3 has 13 residues. DNA for the CDR3: TGTGCCCTCGGGGGACAGGGAAGCTACGAGCAGTACTTC. This gives the protein CALGGQGSYEQYF.

The chain links TRBV28 to TRBJ2-7; D ambiguous. The CDR3 has 12 residues. CDR1 is MDHEN and CDR2 is SYDVKM in the germline V gene. V was clipped by 5 bases and J by 5 bases, with 10 bases between them. CDR3: CASSVFGDEQYF. The CDR3 nucleotides read TGTGCCAGCAGTGTTTTTGGGGACGAGCAGTACTTC.

Only one count was recorded for this clone. The rearrangement uses TRBV5-4 and TRBJ2-3; 8 positions agree with TRBD2. The germline V gene encodes CDR1 SGHNT and CDR2 YYREEE (reference sequence). The CDR3 loop spans 15 amino acids. J was trimmed by 3 bases and V by 1 base; bases with no gene match: 4. Here the CDR3 reads CASSLPGGRTDTQYF. The CDR3 nucleotides are TGTGCCAGCAGCTTGCCGGGAGGGCGGACAGATACGCAGTATTTT.

The chain combines TRBV12-2 with TRBJ1-1; the table names TRBD1, a call not compared with the DNA. TRBV12-2 is noted as a pseudogene. The CDR3 spans 15 residues. The CDR3 DNA is TGTGCAAGTCGCCACACACCTACAGGGAACACTGAAGCTTTCTTT. Residues: CASRHTPTGNTEAFF.

The chain combines TRBV7-2 with TRBJ2-3; no reliable D call. Germline-derived CDR1 and CDR2 are SGHTA and FQGNSA. V lost 1 base and J lost 2, with 7 bases in between. The CDR3 has 14 residues. CDR3 protein: CASSLGPPTDTQYF. The CDR3 DNA reads as TGTGCCAGCAGCTTAGGCCCACCCACAGATACGCAGTATTTT.